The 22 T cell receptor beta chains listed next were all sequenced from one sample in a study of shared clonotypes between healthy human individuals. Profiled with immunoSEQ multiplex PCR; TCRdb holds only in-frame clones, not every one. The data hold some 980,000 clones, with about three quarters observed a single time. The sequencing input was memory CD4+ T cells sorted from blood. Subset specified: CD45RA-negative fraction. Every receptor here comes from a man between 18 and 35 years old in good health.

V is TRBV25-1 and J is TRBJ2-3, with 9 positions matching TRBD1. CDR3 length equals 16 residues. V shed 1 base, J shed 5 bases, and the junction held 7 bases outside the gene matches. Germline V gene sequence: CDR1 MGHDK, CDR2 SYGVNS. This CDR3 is CASSESGTGTLDTQYF. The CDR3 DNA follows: TGTGCCAGCAGTGAATCCGGGACAGGGACGTTAGATACGCAGTATTTT.

CDR3 DNA: TGTGCCAGCAGTGAATTGGCAGGCCAGAACGACGAGCAGTACTTC. It specifies CASSELAGQNDEQYF. This chain uses TRBV6-1 with TRBJ2-7; unclear D gene. CDR1 and CDR2 from the germline V gene are MNHNS and SASEGT. Between the trimmed V and J ends, which lost 2 bases and 5 bases, there was a span of 16 bases. The length of the CDR3 is 15 residues.

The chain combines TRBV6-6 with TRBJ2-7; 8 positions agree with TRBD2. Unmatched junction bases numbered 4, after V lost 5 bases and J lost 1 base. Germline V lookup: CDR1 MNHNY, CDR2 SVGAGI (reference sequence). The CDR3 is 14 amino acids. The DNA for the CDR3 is TGTGCCAGCAGTCGAGCGGGGGCTTCCTACGAGCAGTACTTC. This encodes CASSRAGASYEQYF.

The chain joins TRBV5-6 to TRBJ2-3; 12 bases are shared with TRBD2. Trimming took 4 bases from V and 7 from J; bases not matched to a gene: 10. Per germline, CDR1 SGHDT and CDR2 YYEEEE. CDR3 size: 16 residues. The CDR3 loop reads CASSPQGGLAGHTQYF. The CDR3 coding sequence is TGTGCCAGCAGCCCTCAAGGCGGACTAGCGGGACATACGCAGTATTTT.

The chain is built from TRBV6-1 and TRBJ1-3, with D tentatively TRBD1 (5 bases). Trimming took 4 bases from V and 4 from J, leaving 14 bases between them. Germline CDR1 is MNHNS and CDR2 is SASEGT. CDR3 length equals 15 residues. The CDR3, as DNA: TGTGCCAGCAGTGCAGGGAGGGGAAGAGGAAACACCATATATTTT. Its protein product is CASSAGRGRGNTIYF.

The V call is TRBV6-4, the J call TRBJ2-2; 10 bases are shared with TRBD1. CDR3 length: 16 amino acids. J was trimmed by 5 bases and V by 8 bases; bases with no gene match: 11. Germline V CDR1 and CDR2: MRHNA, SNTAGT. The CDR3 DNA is TGTGCCAGCGTAAAATCCGGGACAGGGGATACCGGGGAGCTGTTTTTT. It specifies CASVKSGTGDTGELFF.

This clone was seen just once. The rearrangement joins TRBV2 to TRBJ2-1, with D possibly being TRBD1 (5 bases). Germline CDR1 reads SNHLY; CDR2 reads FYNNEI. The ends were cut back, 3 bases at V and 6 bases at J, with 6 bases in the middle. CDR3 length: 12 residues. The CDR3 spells CASSETVNEQFF. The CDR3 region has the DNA TGTGCCAGCAGTGAGACAGTCAATGAGCAGTTCTTC.

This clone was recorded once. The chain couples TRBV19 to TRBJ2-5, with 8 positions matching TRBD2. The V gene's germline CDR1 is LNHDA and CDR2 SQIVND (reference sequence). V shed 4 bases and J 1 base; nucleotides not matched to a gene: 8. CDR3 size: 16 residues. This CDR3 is CASSTASGLTQETQYF. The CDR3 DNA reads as TGTGCCAGTAGTACCGCTAGCGGGTTGACCCAAGAGACCCAGTACTTC.

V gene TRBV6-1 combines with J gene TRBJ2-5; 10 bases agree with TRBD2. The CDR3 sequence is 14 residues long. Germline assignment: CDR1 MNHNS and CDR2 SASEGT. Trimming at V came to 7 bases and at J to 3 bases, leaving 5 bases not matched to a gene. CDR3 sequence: CASTLAGGEETQYF. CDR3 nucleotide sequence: TGTGCCAGCACCTTAGCGGGGGGCGAAGAGACCCAGTACTTC.

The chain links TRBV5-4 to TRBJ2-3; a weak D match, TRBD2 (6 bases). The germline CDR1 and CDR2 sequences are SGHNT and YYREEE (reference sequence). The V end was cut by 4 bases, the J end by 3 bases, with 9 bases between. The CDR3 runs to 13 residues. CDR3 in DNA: TGTGCCAGCAGCAGGGAGGTTACAGATACGCAGTATTTT. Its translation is CASSREVTDTQYF.

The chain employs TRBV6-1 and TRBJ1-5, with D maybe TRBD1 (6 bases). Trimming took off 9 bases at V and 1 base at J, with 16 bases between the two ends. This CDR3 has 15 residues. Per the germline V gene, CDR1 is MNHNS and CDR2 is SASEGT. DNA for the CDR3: TGTGCCAGTCAGGGAGGGGGGGGAAGCAATCAGCCCCAGCATTTT. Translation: CASQGGGGSNQPQHF.

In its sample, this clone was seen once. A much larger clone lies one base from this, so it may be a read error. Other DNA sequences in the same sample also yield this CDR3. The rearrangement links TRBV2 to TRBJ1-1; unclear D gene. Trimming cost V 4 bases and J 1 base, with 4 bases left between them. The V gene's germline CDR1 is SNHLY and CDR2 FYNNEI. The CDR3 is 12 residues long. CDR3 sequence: CASSVGNTEAFF. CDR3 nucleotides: TGTGCCAGCAGTGTAGGGAACACTGAAGCTTTCTTT.

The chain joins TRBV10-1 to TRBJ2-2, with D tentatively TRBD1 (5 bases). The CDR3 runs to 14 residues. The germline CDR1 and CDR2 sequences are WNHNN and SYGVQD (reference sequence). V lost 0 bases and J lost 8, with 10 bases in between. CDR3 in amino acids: CASSESLRVGELFF. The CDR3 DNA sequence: TGCGCCAGCAGTGAGTCACTCAGGGTAGGGGAGCTGTTTTTT.

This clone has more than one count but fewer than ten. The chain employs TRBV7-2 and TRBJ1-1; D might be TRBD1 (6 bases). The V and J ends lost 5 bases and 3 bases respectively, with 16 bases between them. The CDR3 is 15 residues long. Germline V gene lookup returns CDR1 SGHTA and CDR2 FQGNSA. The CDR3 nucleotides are TGTGCCAGCAGCGAATTACAGGGTTGGGACACTGAAGCTTTCTTT. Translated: CASSELQGWDTEAFF.

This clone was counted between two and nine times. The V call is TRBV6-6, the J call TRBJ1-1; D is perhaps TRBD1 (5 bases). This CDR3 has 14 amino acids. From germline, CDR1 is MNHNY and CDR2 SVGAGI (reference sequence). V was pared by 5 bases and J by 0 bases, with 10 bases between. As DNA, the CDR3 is TGTGCCAGCAGTGGGCAGGGTTTGAACACTGAAGCTTTCTTT. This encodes CASSGQGLNTEAFF.

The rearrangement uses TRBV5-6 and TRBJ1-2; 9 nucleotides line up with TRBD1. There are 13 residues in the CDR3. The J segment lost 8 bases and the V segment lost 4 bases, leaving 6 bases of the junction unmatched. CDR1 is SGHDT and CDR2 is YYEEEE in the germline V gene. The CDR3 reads CASSQPDRGGYTF. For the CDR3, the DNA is TGTGCCAGCAGCCAACCGGACAGGGGCGGCTACACCTTC.

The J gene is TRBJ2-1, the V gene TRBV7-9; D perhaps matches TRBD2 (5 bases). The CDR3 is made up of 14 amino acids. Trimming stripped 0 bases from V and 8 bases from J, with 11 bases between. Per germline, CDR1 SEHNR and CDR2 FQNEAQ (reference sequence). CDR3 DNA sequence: TGTGCCAGCAGCTTAGCGAACTCGGGGTATGAGCAGTTCTTC. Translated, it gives CASSLANSGYEQFF. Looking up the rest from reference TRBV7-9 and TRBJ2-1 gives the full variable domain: DTGVSQNPRHKITKRGQNVTFRCDPISEHNRLYWYRQTLGQGPEFLTYFQNEAQLEKSRLLSDRFSAERPKGSFSTLEIQRTEQGDSAMYLCASSLANSGYEQFFGPGTRLTVL.

The CDR3 nucleotides read TGTGCCAGCAGCTTGGTGGGCGGGTTTGGCGCTGAAGCTTTCTTT. Its translation is CASSLVGGFGAEAFF. The chain carries TRBV5-8 and TRBJ1-1; the D is unclear. The length of the CDR3 is 15 residues. CDR1 and CDR2 from the germline V gene are SGHTS and YDEGEE. V lost 0 bases and J 6 bases, leaving 15 bases between the germline ends.

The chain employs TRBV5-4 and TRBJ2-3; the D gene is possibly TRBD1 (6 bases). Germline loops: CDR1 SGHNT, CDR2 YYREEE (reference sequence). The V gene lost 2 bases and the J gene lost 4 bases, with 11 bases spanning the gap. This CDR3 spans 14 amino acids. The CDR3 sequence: CASSLMRGSDTQYF. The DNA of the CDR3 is TGTGCCAGCAGCTTAATGAGGGGGTCAGATACGCAGTATTTT.

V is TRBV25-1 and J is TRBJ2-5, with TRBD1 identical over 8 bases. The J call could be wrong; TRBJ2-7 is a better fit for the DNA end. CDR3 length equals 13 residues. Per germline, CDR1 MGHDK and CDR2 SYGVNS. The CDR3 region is CASSGQGDYEQYF. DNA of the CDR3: TGTGCCAGCAGCGGACAGGGTGACTACGAGCAGTACTTC.

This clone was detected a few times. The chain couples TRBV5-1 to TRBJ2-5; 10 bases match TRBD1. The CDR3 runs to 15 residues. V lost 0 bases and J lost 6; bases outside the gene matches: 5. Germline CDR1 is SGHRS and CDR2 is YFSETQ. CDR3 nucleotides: TGCGCCAGCAGCTTGGGTGGGACAGGGGTGCAGACCCAGTACTTC. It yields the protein CASSLGGTGVQTQYF.

DNA of the CDR3: TGTGCCAGCAGTGCCGACCTAAGCACAGATACGCAGTATTTT. Its protein is CASSADLSTDTQYF. The chain combines TRBV2 with TRBJ2-3; D call uncertain. Trimming took 4 bases from V and 0 from J, leaving 8 bases between them. CDR1 SNHLY and CDR2 FYNNEI come from the germline V gene. The CDR3 loop spans 14 amino acids.